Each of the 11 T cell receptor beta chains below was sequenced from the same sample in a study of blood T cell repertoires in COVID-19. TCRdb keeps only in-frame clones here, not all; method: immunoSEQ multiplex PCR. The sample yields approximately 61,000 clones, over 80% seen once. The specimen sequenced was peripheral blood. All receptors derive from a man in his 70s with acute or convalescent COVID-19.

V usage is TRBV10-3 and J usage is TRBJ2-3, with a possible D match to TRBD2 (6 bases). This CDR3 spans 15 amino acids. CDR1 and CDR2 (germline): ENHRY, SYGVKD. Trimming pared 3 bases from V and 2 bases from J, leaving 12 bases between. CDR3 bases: TGTGCCATCAGTGACCGGGAGACAAACACAGATACGCAGTATTTT. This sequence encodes CAISDRETNTDTQYF.

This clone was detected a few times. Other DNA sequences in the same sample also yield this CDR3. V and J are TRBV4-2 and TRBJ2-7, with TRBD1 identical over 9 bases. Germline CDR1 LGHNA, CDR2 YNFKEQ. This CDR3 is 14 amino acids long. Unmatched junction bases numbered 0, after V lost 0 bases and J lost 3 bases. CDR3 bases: TGTGCCAGCAGCCAAGAGGACAGGGGCTACGAGCAGTACTTC. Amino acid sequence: CASSQEDRGYEQYF.

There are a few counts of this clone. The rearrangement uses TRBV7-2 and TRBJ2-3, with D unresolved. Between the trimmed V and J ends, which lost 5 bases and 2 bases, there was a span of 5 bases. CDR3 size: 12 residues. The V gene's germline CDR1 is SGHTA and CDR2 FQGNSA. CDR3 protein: CASSTYTDTQYF. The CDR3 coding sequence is TGTGCCAGCAGCACTTACACAGATACGCAGTATTTT.

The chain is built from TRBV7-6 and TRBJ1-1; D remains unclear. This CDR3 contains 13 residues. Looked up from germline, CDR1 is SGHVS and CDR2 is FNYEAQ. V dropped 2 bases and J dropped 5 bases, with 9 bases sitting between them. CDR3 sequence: CASSLLQQTEAFF. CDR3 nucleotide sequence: TGTGCCAGCAGCTTATTACAGCAGACTGAAGCTTTCTTT.

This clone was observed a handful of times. The CDR3 sequence is CASSHRGTEAFF. CDR3 nucleotides: TGTGCCAGTAGCCACCGAGGCACTGAAGCTTTCTTT. The chain joins TRBV19 to TRBJ1-1, with D hard to call. The CDR3 runs 12 residues. Trimming cost V 6 bases and J 4 bases, with 9 bases left between them. CDR1 LNHDA and CDR2 SQIVND come from the germline V gene (reference sequence).

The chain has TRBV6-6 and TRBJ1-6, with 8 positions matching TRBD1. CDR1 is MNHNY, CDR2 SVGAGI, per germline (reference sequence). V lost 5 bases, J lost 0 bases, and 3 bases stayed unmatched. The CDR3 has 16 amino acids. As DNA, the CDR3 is TGTGCCAGCAGTCGACAGGGGAGCTCCTATAATTCACCCCTCCACTTT. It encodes CASSRQGSSYNSPLHF.

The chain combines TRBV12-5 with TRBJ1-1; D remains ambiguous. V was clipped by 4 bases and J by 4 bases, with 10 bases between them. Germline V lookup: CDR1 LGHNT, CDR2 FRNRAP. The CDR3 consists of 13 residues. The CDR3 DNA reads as TGTGCTAGTGGTTGGCGGGTGGGCACTGAAGCTTTCTTT. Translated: CASGWRVGTEAFF.

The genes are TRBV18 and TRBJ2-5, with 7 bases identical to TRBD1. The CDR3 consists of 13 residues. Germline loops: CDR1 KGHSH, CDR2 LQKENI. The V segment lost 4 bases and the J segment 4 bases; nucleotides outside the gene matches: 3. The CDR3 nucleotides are TGTGCCAGCTCACAGGGACAGACAGAGACCCAGTACTTC. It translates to CASSQGQTETQYF.

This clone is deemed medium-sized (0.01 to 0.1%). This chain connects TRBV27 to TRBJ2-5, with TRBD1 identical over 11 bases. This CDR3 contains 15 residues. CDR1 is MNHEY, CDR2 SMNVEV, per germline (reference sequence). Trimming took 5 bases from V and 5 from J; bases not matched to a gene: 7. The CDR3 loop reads CASSPWGQGDETQYF. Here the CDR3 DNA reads TGTGCCAGCAGTCCCTGGGGACAGGGGGATGAGACCCAGTACTTC.

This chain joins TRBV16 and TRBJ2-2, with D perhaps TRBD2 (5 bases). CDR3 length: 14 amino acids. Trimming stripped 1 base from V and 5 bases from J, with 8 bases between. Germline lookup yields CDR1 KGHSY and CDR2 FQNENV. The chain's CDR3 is CASSQLRETGELFF. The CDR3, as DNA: TGTGCCAGCAGCCAATTGAGGGAGACCGGGGAGCTGTTTTTT.

This CDR3 is CATSRERSLAGGNTGELFF. The CDR3 DNA sequence: TGTGCCACCAGCAGAGAGAGATCCCTGGCGGGGGGGAACACCGGGGAGCTGTTTTTT. The rearrangement links TRBV15 to TRBJ2-2; 8 bases fit TRBD2. V trimming: 0 bases; J trimming: 1 base; junction bases outside the gene matches: 10. CDR3 size: 19 residues. CDR1 LNHNV and CDR2 YYDKDF come from the germline V gene (reference sequence).